Shown below are 11 T cell receptor beta chains from a single sample sequenced in a study of blood T cell repertoires in COVID-19. Method: immunoSEQ multiplex PCR; TCRdb's copy keeps in-frame clones and lacks some. The sample contains roughly 250,000 clones, around nine tenths of which appear only once. Material: peripheral blood. Every receptor here comes from a woman aged 40 to 49 who had recovered from COVID-19.

The V call is TRBV18, the J call TRBJ1-6; 10 positions agree with TRBD1. V lost 3 bases and J lost 3; bases outside the gene matches: 5. CDR1 is KGHSH, CDR2 LQKENI, per germline. This CDR3 region has 17 residues. The CDR3 here is CASSPGTGAYYNSPLHF. CDR3 bases: TGTGCCAGCTCACCGGGGACAGGGGCATACTATAATTCACCCCTCCACTTT.

This clone showed up just once. The germline gene is not matched at one end of the junction; a read error may be the cause. The J gene is TRBJ2-3, the V gene TRBV20-1, with 7 bases aligning to TRBD2. CDR1 is DFQATT and CDR2 is SNEGSKA in the germline V gene (reference sequence). This CDR3 comprises 11 residues. In DNA, the CDR3 is TGCAGTACTAGCGGCACAGATACGCAGTATTTT. Protein product: CSTSGTDTQYF.

The chain uses TRBV11-2 and TRBJ2-2, with a tentative D call TRBD2 (6 bases). CDR1 and CDR2 from the germline V gene are SGHAT and FQNNGV. The CDR3 runs to 16 residues. V shed 5 bases and J shed 7 bases, with 20 bases lying between them. In DNA form, the CDR3 reads TGTGCCAGCAGCCCCCGGGACTCCTTGGGGGTCGGGGAGCTGTTTTTT. It encodes CASSPRDSLGVGELFF.

The chain links TRBV4-1 to TRBJ1-5, with TRBD1 identical over 10 bases. This CDR3 has 15 amino acids. V lost 4 bases, J lost 6 bases, and 6 bases stayed unmatched. Germline CDR1 reads MGHRA; CDR2 reads YSYEKL. CDR3 region: CASSPGQGGTQPQHF. The CDR3, as DNA: TGCGCCAGCAGCCCCGGACAGGGGGGCACTCAGCCCCAGCATTTT.

This clone was counted between two and nine times. The chain is built from TRBV7-3 and TRBJ2-2; D not certain. This CDR3 contains 15 residues. V gave up 4 bases and J gave up 0 bases, with 9 bases separating them. Germline CDR1 reads SGHTA; CDR2 reads FQGTGA. The CDR3 is CASSSVATNTGELFF. CDR3 nucleotides: TGTGCCAGCAGCTCCGTAGCTACGAACACCGGGGAGCTGTTTTTT.

The J gene is TRBJ1-2, the V gene TRBV28; the match to TRBD1 covers 8 bases. V gave up 5 bases and J gave up 0 bases; unmatched junction bases: 2. Germline V gene lookup returns CDR1 MDHEN and CDR2 SYDVKM. CDR3 length: 14 amino acids. The DNA of the CDR3 is TGTGCCAGCAGTACAGGGGGAGCTAACTATGGCTACACCTTC. This codes for CASSTGGANYGYTF.

The chain carries TRBV24-1 and TRBJ2-1; D might be TRBD2 (6 bases). V lost 3 bases and J lost 4, with 27 bases in between. CDR3 length equals 20 residues. CDR1 KGHDR and CDR2 SFDVKD come from the germline V gene. CDR3 protein: CATSDPVGGTTSSAYNEQFF. The DNA for the CDR3 is TGTGCCACCAGTGATCCCGTCGGGGGAACAACCTCCTCGGCGTACAATGAGCAGTTCTTC.

The chain links TRBV19 to TRBJ1-1; D is possibly TRBD1 (6 bases). This CDR3 has 14 residues. Germline CDR1 LNHDA, CDR2 SQIVND (reference sequence). The V gene lost 3 bases and the J gene lost 6 bases, with 14 bases spanning the gap. This CDR3 reads CASSILRGAAEAFF. The CDR3 DNA is TGTGCCAGTAGTATTCTTCGGGGGGCCGCTGAAGCTTTCTTT.

The chain combines TRBV7-2 with TRBJ2-3; the D gene is possibly TRBD2 (6 bases). Germline V gene sequence: CDR1 SGHTA, CDR2 FQGNSA. The CDR3 extends over 14 amino acids. The V end lost 5 bases, the J end lost 2 bases, and 11 bases lay between the germline ends. CDR3: CASSPGLPTDTQYF. As DNA, the CDR3 is TGTGCCAGCAGCCCGGGACTCCCCACAGATACGCAGTATTTT.

This clone was observed a handful of times. J is TRBJ1-6 and V is TRBV6-5, with D possibly TRBD1 on 6 matching bases. V was clipped by 8 bases and J by 5 bases, with 10 bases between them. Germline CDR1 reads MNHEY; CDR2 reads SVGAGI. The CDR3 spans 13 residues. CDR3 in amino acids: CASRDTNNSPLHF. The CDR3 region has the DNA TGTGCCAGCCGGGACACCAATAATTCACCCCTCCACTTT.

The chain employs TRBV4-3 and TRBJ1-2; D unresolved. V was clipped by 1 base and J by 5 bases, with 14 bases between them. The CDR3 is 15 residues long. From germline, CDR1 is LGHNA and CDR2 YSLEER. CDR3 residues: CASSQVGEFGYGYTF. The DNA of the CDR3 is TGCGCCAGCAGCCAAGTTGGGGAGTTTGGGTATGGCTACACCTTC.